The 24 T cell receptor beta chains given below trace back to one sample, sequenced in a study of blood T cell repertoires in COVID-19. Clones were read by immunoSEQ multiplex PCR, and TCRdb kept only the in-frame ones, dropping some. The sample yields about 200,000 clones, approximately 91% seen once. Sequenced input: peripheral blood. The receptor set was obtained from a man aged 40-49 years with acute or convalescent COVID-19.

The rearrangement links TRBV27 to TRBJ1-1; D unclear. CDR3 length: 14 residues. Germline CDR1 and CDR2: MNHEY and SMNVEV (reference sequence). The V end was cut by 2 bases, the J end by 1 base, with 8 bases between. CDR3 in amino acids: CASSLQLSNTEAFF. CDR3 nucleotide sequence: TGTGCCAGCAGTTTACAGTTATCGAACACTGAAGCTTTCTTT.

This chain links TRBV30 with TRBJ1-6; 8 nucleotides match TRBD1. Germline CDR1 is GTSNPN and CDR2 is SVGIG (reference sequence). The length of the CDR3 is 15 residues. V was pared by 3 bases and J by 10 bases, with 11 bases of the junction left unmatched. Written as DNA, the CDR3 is TGTGCCTGGAGAGGGATCGGGACAGGAGACTCACCCCTCCACTTT. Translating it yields CAWRGIGTGDSPLHF.

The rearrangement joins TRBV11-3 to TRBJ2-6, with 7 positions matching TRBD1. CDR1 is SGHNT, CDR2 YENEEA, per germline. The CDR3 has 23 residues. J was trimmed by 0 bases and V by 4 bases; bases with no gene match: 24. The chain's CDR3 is CASSSEVSILFGTALSGANVLTF. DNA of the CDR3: TGTGCCAGCAGCTCAGAAGTCTCGATTTTGTTTGGGACAGCTCTCTCTGGGGCCAACGTCCTGACTTTC.

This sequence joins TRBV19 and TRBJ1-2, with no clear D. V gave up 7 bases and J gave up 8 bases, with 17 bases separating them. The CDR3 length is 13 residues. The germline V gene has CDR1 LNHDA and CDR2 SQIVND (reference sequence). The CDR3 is CASTKDRGEGYTF. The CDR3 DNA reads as TGTGCCAGTACCAAAGACCGAGGTGAGGGCTACACCTTC.

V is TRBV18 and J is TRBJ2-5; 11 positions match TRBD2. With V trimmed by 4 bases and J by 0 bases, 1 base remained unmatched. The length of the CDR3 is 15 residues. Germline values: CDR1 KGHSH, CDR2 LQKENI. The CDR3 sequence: CASSLAGGHQETQYF. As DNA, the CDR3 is TGTGCCAGCTCACTAGCGGGGGGGCACCAAGAGACCCAGTACTTC. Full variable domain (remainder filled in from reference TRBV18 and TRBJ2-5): NAGVMQNPRHLVRRRGQEARLRCSPMKGHSHVYWYRQLPEEGLKFMVYLQKENIIDESGMPKERFSAEFPKEGPSILRIQQVVRGDSAAYFCASSLAGGHQETQYFGPGTRLLVL.

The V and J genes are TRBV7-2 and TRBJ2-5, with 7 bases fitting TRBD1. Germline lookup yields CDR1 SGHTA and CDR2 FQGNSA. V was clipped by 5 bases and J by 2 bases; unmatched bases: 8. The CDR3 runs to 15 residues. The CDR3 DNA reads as TGTGCCAGCAGCCCCCGGACAGGACCGCAAGAGACCCAGTACTTC. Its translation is CASSPRTGPQETQYF.

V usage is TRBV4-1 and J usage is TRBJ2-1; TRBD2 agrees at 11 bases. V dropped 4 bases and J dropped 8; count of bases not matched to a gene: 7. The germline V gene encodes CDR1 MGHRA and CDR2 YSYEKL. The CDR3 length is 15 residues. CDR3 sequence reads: CASSLTSGEWDEQFF. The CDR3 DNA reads TGCGCCAGCAGCCTGACTAGCGGGGAATGGGATGAGCAGTTCTTC.

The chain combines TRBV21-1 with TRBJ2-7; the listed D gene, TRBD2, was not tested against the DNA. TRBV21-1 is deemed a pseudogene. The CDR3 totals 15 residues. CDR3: CASSYVRSEGPEQYF. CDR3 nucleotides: TGTGCCAGCAGCTACGTCCGTTCGGAGGGTCCCGAGCAGTACTTC.

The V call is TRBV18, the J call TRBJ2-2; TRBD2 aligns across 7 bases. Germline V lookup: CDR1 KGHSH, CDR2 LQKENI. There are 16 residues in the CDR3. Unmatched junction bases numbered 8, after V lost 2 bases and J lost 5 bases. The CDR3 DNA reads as TGTGCCAGCTCACCAATCGCGGGGGTCTTTACCGGGGAGCTGTTTTTT. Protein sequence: CASSPIAGVFTGELFF.

The CDR3: CASSAIQGLSEKLFF. The DNA of the CDR3 is TGTGCCAGCAGCGCCATACAGGGCCTAAGTGAAAAACTGTTTTTT. V gene TRBV7-9 combines with J gene TRBJ1-4; a weak D match, TRBD1 (6 bases). Trimming removed 5 bases at V and 7 bases at J, with 17 bases between. The CDR3 is 15 amino acids. Germline V gives CDR1 SEHNR, CDR2 FQNEAQ (reference sequence).

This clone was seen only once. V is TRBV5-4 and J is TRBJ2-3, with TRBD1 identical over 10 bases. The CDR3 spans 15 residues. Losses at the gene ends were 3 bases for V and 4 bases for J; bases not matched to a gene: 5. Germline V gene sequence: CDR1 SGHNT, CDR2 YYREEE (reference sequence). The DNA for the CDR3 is TGTGCCAGCAGCTCCCGACAGGGGGCCTCAGATACGCAGTATTTT. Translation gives CASSSRQGASDTQYF.

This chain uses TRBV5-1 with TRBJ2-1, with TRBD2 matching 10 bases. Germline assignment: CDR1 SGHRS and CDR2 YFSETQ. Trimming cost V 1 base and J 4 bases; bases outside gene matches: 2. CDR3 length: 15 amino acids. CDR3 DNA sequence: TGCGCCAGCAGCTTGTCAGCGGGGGGGTACAATGAGCAGTTCTTC. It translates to CASSLSAGGYNEQFF.

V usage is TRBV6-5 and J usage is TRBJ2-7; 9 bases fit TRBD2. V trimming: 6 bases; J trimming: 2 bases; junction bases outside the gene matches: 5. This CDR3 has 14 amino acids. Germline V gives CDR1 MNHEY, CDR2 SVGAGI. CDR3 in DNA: TGTGCCAGCAGCTCCGCGGGGGGGCCCTACGAGCAGTACTTC. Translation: CASSSAGGPYEQYF.

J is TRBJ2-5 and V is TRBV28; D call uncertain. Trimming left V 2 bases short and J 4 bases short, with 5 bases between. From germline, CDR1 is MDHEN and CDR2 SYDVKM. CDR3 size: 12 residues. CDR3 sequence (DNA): TGTGCCAGCAGTTTACCGGGAGAGACCCAGTACTTC. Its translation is CASSLPGETQYF.

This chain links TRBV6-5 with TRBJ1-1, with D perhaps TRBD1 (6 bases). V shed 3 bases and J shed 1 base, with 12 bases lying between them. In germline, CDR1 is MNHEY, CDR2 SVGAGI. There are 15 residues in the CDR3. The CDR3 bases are TGTGCCAGCAGTTATTCCGGGACATGGAACACTGAAGCTTTCTTT. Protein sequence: CASSYSGTWNTEAFF.

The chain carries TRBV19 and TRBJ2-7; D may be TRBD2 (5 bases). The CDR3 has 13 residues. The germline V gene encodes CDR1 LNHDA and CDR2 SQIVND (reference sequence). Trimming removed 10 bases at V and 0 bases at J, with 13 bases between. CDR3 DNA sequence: TGTGCCACAGAGGACGGGAACTCCTACGAGCAGTACTTC. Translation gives CATEDGNSYEQYF.

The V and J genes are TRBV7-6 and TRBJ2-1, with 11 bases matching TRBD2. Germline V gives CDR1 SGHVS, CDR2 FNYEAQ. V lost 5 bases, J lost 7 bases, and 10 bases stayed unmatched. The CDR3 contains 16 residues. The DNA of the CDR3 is TGTGCCAGCAGCCTTCGGGTAGCGGGGGGGCAGAATGAGCAGTTCTTC. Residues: CASSLRVAGGQNEQFF.

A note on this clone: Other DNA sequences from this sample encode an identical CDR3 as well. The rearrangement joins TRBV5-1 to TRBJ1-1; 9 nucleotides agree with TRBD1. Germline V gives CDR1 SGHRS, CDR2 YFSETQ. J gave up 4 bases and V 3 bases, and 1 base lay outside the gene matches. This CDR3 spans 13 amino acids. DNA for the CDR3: TGCGCCAGCAGCTCGACAGGGGGCACTGAAGCTTTCTTT. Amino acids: CASSSTGGTEAFF.

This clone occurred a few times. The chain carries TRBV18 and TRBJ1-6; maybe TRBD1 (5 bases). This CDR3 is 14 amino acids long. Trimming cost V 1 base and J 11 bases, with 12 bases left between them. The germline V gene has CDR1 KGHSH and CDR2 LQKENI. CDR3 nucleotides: TGTGCCAGCTCACCACTAACCAGGGAACCACCCCTCCACTTT. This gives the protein CASSPLTREPPLHF.

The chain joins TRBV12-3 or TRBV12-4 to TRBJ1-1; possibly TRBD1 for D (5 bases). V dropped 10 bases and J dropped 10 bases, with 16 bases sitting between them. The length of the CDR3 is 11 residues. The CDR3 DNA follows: TGTGCCACCTCGGGGGGACCGGCAGCTTTCTTT. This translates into CATSGGPAAFF.

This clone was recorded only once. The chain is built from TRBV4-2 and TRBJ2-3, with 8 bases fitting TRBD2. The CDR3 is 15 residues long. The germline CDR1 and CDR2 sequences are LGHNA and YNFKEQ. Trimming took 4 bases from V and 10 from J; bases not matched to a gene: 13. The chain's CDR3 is CASSPRLATADPQYF. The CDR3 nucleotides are TGTGCCAGCAGCCCCCGACTAGCGACGGCCGATCCGCAGTATTTT.

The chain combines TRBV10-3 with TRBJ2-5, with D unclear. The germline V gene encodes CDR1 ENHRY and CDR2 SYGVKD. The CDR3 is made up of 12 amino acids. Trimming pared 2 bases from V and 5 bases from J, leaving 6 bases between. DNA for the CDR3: TGTGCCATCAGTGAGGTCCGGGAGACCCAGTACTTC. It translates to CAISEVRETQYF.

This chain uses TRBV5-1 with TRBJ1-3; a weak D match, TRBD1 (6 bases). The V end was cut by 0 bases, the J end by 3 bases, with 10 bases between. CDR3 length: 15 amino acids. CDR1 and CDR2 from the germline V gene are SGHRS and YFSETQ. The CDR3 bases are TGCGCCAGCAGCTTGGGTGCAGGGGATGGAAACACCATATATTTT. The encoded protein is CASSLGAGDGNTIYF.

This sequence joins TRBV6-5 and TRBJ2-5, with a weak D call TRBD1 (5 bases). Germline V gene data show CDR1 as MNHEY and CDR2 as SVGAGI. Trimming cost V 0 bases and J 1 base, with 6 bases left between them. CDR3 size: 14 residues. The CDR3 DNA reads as TGTGCCAGCAGTTACTCGACAGCCCAAGAGACCCAGTACTTC. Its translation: CASSYSTAQETQYF.